Below are 19 T cell receptor beta chains sequenced from a single sample in a study of immune heterogeneity within non-small cell lung tumors. Multiplex PCR amplified TCR beta CDR3 with 32 V and 13 J primers. TCRdb re-called the multiplex PCR reads with MiXCR, one entry per CDR3 protein. The sample shows several thousand distinct CDR3 sequences, 21% of them seen only once. Template material for each sample was 550 to 700 ng of bulk tumor genomic DNA. The authors collected several far-apart biopsies from each primary tumor during surgery. Curative surgery was performed on patients who had untreated, newly diagnosed non-small cell lung cancer. Input material: lung tumor tissue. The source of these receptors is a woman aged 60-75 years with non-small cell lung cancer.

The rearrangement links TRBV6-1 to TRBJ2-5, with a possible D match to TRBD1 (6 bases). Germline CDR1 MNHNS, CDR2 SASEGT. This CDR3 comprises 14 residues. V was clipped by 4 bases and J by 1 base, with 10 bases between them. The CDR3, as DNA: TGTGCCAGCAGTGGGGGGACAATCCAAGAGACCCAGTACTTC. This translates into CASSGGTIQETQYF.

A remark on this clonotype: A read error may be the cause here, since a much bigger clone is one base away. The chain is built from TRBV5-5 and TRBJ2-3, with 9 bases matching TRBD1. CDR3 length equals 18 residues. Per the germline V gene, CDR1 is SGHKS and CDR2 is YYEKEE (reference sequence). CDR3 protein: CASRRTGGAQTGTDTHYF. The CDR3 DNA reads as TGTGCCAGCAGGCGCACAGGGGGCGCTCAGACCGGCACAGATACGCATTATTTT. Combining the CDR3 with reference TRBV5-5 and TRBJ2-3 gives the whole variable domain DAGVTQSPTHLIKTRGQQVTLRCSPISGHKSVSWYQQVLGQGPQFIFQYYEKEERGRGNFPDRFSARQFPNYSSELNVNALLLGDSALYLCASRRTGGAQTGTDTHYFGPGTRLTVL.

The gene calls are TRBV15 and TRBJ2-1, with 9 bases aligning to TRBD2. The germline V gene encodes CDR1 LNHNV and CDR2 YYDKDF (reference sequence). There are 13 residues in the CDR3. The trim removed 3 bases at V and 10 bases at J, leaving 4 bases unmatched. CDR3 protein: CATSRIAGEEQFF. CDR3 sequence (DNA): TGTGCCACCAGCAGGATAGCGGGGGAGGAGCAGTTCTTC.

By frequency in the sample, this clonotype is medium-sized. V is TRBV4-3 and J is TRBJ1-4; D gene uncertain. With 0 bases removed from V and 8 bases from J, the gap between germline ends came to 10 bases. Germline V CDR1 and CDR2: LGHNA, YSLEER. The CDR3 is 14 residues long. The CDR3 sequence is CASSQERALEKLFF. DNA of the CDR3: TGCGCCAGCAGCCAAGAACGGGCCTTGGAAAAACTGTTTTTT.

By share of the sample, this clonotype is medium-sized. This rearrangement joins TRBV5-1 to TRBJ2-3, with D perhaps TRBD2 (5 bases). CDR3 length equals 16 residues. Germline V gene data show CDR1 as SGHRS and CDR2 as YFSETQ. Deletions cut 3 bases from V and 6 bases from J, with 20 bases between. The CDR3 here is CASSSDLTGVVDTQYF. In DNA, the CDR3 is TGCGCCAGCAGCTCGGACTTAACGGGTGTAGTGGATACGCAGTATTTT.

As regards this clonotype: Being one base from a much bigger clone, this may be a read error. The rearrangement joins TRBV12-3 or TRBV12-4 to TRBJ1-1; 7 nucleotides agree with TRBD1. The CDR3 runs to 14 residues. J lost 1 base, V lost 10 bases, and 9 bases had no gene match. CDR3 residues: CAISRTGPNTEAFF. DNA for the CDR3: TGTGCCATCAGCCGGACAGGACCGAACACTGAAGCTTTCTTT.

This clonotype was found many times. This chain connects TRBV25-1 to TRBJ1-1; 9 bases map to TRBD1. V gave up 4 bases and J gave up 2 bases; unmatched junction bases: 5. Germline CDR1 is MGHDK and CDR2 is SYGVNS. CDR3 length: 15 amino acids. In DNA, the CDR3 is TGTGCCAGCAGTGCGTACAGGGGGCGTAACACTGAAGCTTTCTTT. This encodes CASSAYRGRNTEAFF.

This clonotype was counted a few times. The chain is built from TRBV6-1 and TRBJ2-5; 13 nucleotides align to TRBD2. CDR3 length equals 16 residues. CDR1 is MNHNS, CDR2 SASEGT, per germline. Trimming at V came to 6 bases and at J to 0 bases, leaving 4 bases not matched to a gene. The CDR3 sequence: CASSPTSGRNQETQYF. The CDR3 DNA reads as TGTGCCAGCAGCCCGACTAGCGGGAGGAACCAAGAGACCCAGTACTTC.

By sample share, this clonotype is medium-sized. In DNA form, the CDR3 reads TGTGCCAGACTGCCTAAGACAGGGAGGCCCCCTAACTATGGCTACACCTTC. Encoded protein: CARLPKTGRPPNYGYTF. The chain recombines TRBV19 with TRBJ1-2, with 7 bases lining up with TRBD1. Germline V gene lookup returns CDR1 LNHDA and CDR2 SQIVND (reference sequence). V dropped 9 bases and J dropped 0; count of bases not matched to a gene: 16. The CDR3 covers 17 residues.

This clonotype is medium-sized (0.01 to 0.1%). The V and J genes are TRBV2 and TRBJ2-7, with 10 nucleotides matching TRBD2. Unmatched junction bases numbered 2, after V lost 3 bases and J lost 0 bases. The CDR3 contains 15 residues. CDR1 is SNHLY, CDR2 FYNNEI, per germline. The CDR3 here is CASSDRTSGSYEQYF. DNA for the CDR3: TGTGCCAGCAGTGATAGGACTAGCGGCTCCTACGAGCAGTACTTC.

Comment on this clonotype: A much larger clone lies a single base off, so this may be a read error. The V call is TRBV20-1, the J call TRBJ1-2; 8 bases agree with TRBD1. Germline CDR1 and CDR2: DFQATT and SNEGSKA (reference sequence). The CDR3 runs to 15 residues. The CDR3 loop is CGAEDRETTNYGYTF. The CDR3 coding sequence is TGCGGTGCGGAGGACAGGGAGACAACTAACTATGGCTACACCTTC.

Comments on this clonotype: In this CDR3 the conserved last residue, phenylalanine or tryptophan, is missing, so a read error is likely. The DNA is left out, because the CDR3 cannot be placed on it with certainty; the CDR3 is given as TCRdb lists it. The V and J genes are TRBV19 and TRBJ2-3; TRBD2 reflects the table's D call only, with no check against the DNA. Looked up from germline, CDR1 is LNHDA and CDR2 is SQIVND (reference sequence). The CDR3 is made up of 15 amino acids, end residues included. The CDR3 sequence: CASSISHKYEQYFGP.

In regard to this clonotype: This may be a read error: a much more frequent sequence differs by one nucleotide. The J gene is TRBJ2-3, the V gene TRBV7-3; D remains ambiguous. Per the germline V gene, CDR1 is SGHTA and CDR2 is FQGTGA. The CDR3 runs to 13 residues. The CDR3 here is CTSSLAQADTQYF. CDR3 coding DNA: TGTACCAGCAGCTTAGCCCAGGCAGATACGCAGTATTTT.

As for this clonotype: Since a much larger clone is just one base distant, this may be a read error. Written as DNA, the CDR3 is TGTGCCAGCACCCTAGCGGGAGTCTTAGGGCTAAGCTCCTACAATGAGCGGTTCTTC. Translating gives CASTLAGVLGLSSYNERFF. The chain is built from TRBV5-5 and TRBJ2-1; 10 nucleotides match TRBD2. Germline V gene data show CDR1 as SGHKS and CDR2 as YYEKEE (reference sequence). The CDR3 contains 19 residues.

The V gene is TRBV7-6, the J gene TRBJ2-1; the D gene is possibly TRBD1 (6 bases). Trimming shortened V by 0 bases and J by 9 bases, and 12 bases separated the two germline ends. This CDR3 has 14 residues. Germline-derived CDR1 and CDR2 are SGHVS and FNYEAQ. In nucleotides, the CDR3 is TGTGCCAGCAGCTTAGCGGGGGCAGGGATTGAGCAGTTCTTC. It yields the protein CASSLAGAGIEQFF.

A note on this clonotype: Being one base from a much bigger clone, this may be a read error. This chain joins TRBV11-3 and TRBJ2-5; TRBD2 matches 7 bases. Germline V gene data show CDR1 as SGHNT and CDR2 as YENEEA. This CDR3 is built from 15 residues. The CDR3 DNA reads as TGTGCCAGCAGCTTAGTGTCGGGGGGATCAGAGACCCATTACTTC. Translating gives CASSLVSGGSETHYF.

By proportion, this clonotype is medium-sized (0.01 to 0.1%). This chain links TRBV20-1 with TRBJ2-1; D is unclear. Trimming cost V 3 bases and J 7 bases, with 10 bases left between them. This CDR3 is 12 amino acids long. Germline CDR1 reads DFQATT; CDR2 reads SNEGSKA (reference sequence). CDR3 in DNA: TGCAGTGCTAGCCTCCTGACGAATGAGCAGTTCTTC. Translation: CSASLLTNEQFF.

Ten or more counts support this clonotype. V usage is TRBV29-1 and J usage is TRBJ2-3, with a weak D call TRBD2 (7 bases). Trimming removed 6 bases from V and 7 bases from J, with 17 bases in between. This CDR3 has 13 residues. Germline values: CDR1 SQVTM, CDR2 ANQGSEA. CDR3 DNA sequence: TGCAGCGTGGGGGGGGGGGGCGCGAATACGCAGTATTTT. Translated, it gives CSVGGGGANTQYF.

The V call is TRBV27, the J call TRBJ1-5; tentatively, D is TRBD1 (5 bases). The CDR3 extends over 12 amino acids. Per the germline V gene, CDR1 is MNHEY and CDR2 is SMNVEV (reference sequence). The V end was cut by 10 bases, the J end by 11 bases, with 18 bases between. The chain's CDR3 is CANRREQGTQHF. The CDR3 bases are TGTGCCAACAGGAGGGAACAAGGGACCCAGCATTTT.